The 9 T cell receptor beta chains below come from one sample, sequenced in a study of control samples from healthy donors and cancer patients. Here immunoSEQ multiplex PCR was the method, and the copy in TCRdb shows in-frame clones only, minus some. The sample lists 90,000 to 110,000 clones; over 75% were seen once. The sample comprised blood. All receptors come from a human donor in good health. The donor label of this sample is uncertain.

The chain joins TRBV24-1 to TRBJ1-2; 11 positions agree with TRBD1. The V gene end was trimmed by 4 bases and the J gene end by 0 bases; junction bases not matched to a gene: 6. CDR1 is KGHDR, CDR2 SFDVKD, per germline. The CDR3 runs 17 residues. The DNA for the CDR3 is TGTGCCACCAGTGACCTGGGACAGGGGGGGTCTAACTATGGCTACACCTTC. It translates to CATSDLGQGGSNYGYTF.

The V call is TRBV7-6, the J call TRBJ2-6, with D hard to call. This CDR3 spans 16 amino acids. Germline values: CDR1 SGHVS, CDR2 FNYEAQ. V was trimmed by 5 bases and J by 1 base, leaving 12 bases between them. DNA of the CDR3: TGTGCCAGCAGCCTCGAGAGGCGATCTGGGGCCAACGTCCTGACTTTC. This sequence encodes CASSLERRSGANVLTF.

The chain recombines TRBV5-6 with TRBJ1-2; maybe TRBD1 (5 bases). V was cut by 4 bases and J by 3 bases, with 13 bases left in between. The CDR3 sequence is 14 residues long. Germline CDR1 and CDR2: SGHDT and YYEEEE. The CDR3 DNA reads TGTGCCAGCAGCCCGAGGGACCGCGACTATGGCTACACCTTC. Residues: CASSPRDRDYGYTF. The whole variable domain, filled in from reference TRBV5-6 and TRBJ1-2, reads DAGVTQSPTHLIKTRGQQVTLRCSPKSGHDTVSWYQQALGQGPQFIFQYYEEEERQRGNFPDRFSGHQFPNYSSELNVNALLLGDSALYLCASSPRDRDYGYTFGSGTRLTVV.

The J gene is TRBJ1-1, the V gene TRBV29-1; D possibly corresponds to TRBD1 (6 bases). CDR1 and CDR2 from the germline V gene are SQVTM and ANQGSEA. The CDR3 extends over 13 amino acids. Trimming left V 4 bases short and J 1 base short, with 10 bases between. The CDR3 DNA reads TGCAGCGTTGGCACAGGGAAGAACACTGAAGCTTTCTTT. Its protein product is CSVGTGKNTEAFF.

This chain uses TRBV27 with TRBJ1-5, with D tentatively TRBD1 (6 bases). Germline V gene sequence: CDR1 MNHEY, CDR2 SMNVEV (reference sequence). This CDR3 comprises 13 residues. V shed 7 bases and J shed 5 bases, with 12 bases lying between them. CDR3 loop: CASKAGVHQPQHF. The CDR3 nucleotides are TGTGCCAGCAAGGCAGGGGTCCATCAGCCCCAGCATTTT.

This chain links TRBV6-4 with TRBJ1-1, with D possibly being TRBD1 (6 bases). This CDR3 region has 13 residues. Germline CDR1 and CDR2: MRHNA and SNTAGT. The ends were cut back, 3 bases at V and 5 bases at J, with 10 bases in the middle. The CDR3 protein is CASSEGQGTEAFF. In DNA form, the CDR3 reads TGTGCCAGCAGTGAAGGGCAGGGGACTGAAGCTTTCTTT.

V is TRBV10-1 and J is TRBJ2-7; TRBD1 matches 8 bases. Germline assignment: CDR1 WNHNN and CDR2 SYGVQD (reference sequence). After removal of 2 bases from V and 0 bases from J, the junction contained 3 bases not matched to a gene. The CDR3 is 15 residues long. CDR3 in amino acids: CASSEGQGVSYEQYF. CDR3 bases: TGCGCCAGCAGTGAGGGACAGGGAGTCTCCTACGAGCAGTACTTC.

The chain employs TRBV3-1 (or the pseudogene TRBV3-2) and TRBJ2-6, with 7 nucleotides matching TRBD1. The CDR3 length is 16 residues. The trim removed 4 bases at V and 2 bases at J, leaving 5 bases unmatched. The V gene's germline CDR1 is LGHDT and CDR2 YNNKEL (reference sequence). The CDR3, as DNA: TGTGCCAGCAGCCTGGACAGGCACGCTGGGGCCAACGTCCTGACTTTC. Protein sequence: CASSLDRHAGANVLTF.

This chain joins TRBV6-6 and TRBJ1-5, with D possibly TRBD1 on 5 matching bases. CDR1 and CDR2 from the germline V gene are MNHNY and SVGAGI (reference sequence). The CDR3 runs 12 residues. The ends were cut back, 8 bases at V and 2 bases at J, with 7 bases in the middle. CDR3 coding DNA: TGTGCCAGCCGGGGGGGCAATCAGCCCCAGCATTTT. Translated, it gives CASRGGNQPQHF.